This TCR beta chain was identified during a study of CXCR3-negative and CXCR3-positive naive CD8 T cells. Sorts that each held 250,000 to 300,000 cells were run in triplicate for every CD8+ T cell subset. A CD45RO-CCR7+CD27+CD95- profile was what naive CD8+ T cells displayed. Study-wide findings and caveats: CXCR3-negative naive cells had less hydrophobic TRB CDR3s than did CXCR3-positive naive cells. Diversity was high in both naive subsets and much lower in memory cells.

Of note for this clonotype: The antigen is not known.

In germline, CDR1 is DFQATT, CDR2 SNEGSKA (reference sequence). This CDR3 has 12 amino acids. The TRB libraries of cDNA were built by UMI-labeled 5' RACE. TCRdb re-called the 5' RACE reads and shows each CDR3 protein once, DNA omitted. This sample's table has 150,000 to 170,000 distinct CDR3 sequences. This sequence joins TRBV20-1 and TRBJ1-1. Sequencing input: naive CXCR3+ CD8+ T cells from blood. Subset indicated: CD45RO-CCR7+CD27+CD95- naive CD8+ T cells expressing CXCR3 (TNR3+). The source is a human donor in good health. Some clones in this sample may be carry-over from other donors' samples. The CDR3 is CRRGGPNTEAFF.